One and the same sample provided the 8 T cell receptor beta chains below, sequenced in a study of cytomegalovirus exposure and HLA in healthy donors. Researchers ran the PCR with 60 Vbeta and 13 Jbeta primers. Clones were sequenced by immunoSEQ multiplex PCR, and TCRdb holds only the in-frame ones, with some missing. The data show under 95,000 clones, with more than 60% seen just once and roughly 2% held by the top ten. The specimen sequenced was PBMCs. These receptors originate from a man aged 35 to 55 in good health and CMV-seronegative.

V gene TRBV7-9 combines with J gene TRBJ2-2; D perhaps matches TRBD1 (6 bases). The CDR3 length is 15 residues. Trimming stripped 1 base from V and 7 bases from J, with 13 bases between. CDR1 and CDR2 from the germline V gene are SEHNR and FQNEAQ (reference sequence). The CDR3 region has the DNA TGTGCCAGCAGCTTAGTACGGGACAACGGCGGGGAGCTGTTTTTT. Protein: CASSLVRDNGGELFF. The full variable domain, its missing parts supplied by reference TRBV7-9 and TRBJ2-2, is DTGVSQNPRHKITKRGQNVTFRCDPISEHNRLYWYRQTLGQGPEFLTYFQNEAQLEKSRLLSDRFSAERPKGSFSTLEIQRTEQGDSAMYLCASSLVRDNGGELFFGEGSRLTVL.

This chain joins TRBV9 and TRBJ2-7; TRBD2 matches 10 bases. This CDR3 has 14 amino acids. Germline V gene data show CDR1 as SGDLS and CDR2 as YYNGEE. The junction had 3 bases not matched to a gene; V was cut back by 2 bases and J by 4 bases. The CDR3 DNA follows: TGTGCCAGCAGCGTCGCTAGCGGGGGTTACGAGCAGTACTTC. This translates into CASSVASGGYEQYF.

About this clone: The junction departs from the called germline gene at one end, perhaps through a read error. V and J are TRBV7-9 and TRBJ1-2; D gene uncertain. The CDR3 is made up of 15 amino acids. Germline V gene lookup returns CDR1 SEHNR and CDR2 FQNEAQ (reference sequence). Here the CDR3 reads CSSSFTGITNYGYTF. For the CDR3, the DNA is TGTTCCAGCAGCTTCACCGGGATAACTAACTATGGCTACACCTTC.

The rearrangement uses TRBV9 and TRBJ1-1; tentative D call: TRBD1 (6 bases). Trimming shortened V by 4 bases and J by 1 base, and 20 bases separated the two germline ends. The germline V gene has CDR1 SGDLS and CDR2 YYNGEE. This CDR3 spans 17 amino acids. The CDR3 DNA reads TGTGCCAGCAGCCCGTTTCTAGCGGGACATCCGAACACTGAAGCTTTCTTT. Protein: CASSPFLAGHPNTEAFF.

Regarding this clone: Other DNA sequences in this specimen translate into the identical CDR3. The genes are TRBV18 and TRBJ2-7; a possible D gene is TRBD1 (6 bases). V gave up 3 bases and J gave up 4 bases, with 7 bases separating them. From germline, CDR1 is KGHSH and CDR2 LQKENI. The length of the CDR3 is 12 residues. CDR3 amino acids: CASSPGAYEQYF. The CDR3 DNA follows: TGTGCCAGCTCACCGGGGGCTTACGAGCAGTACTTC.

The gene calls are TRBV9 and TRBJ2-7; D perhaps matches TRBD2 (6 bases). Trimming stripped 5 bases from V and 5 bases from J, with 17 bases between. The V gene's germline CDR1 is SGDLS and CDR2 YYNGEE. The CDR3 spans 14 residues. CDR3 sequence: CASSGTGPGNEQYF. The CDR3, as DNA: TGTGCCAGCAGTGGGACTGGGCCTGGGAACGAGCAGTACTTC. The entire variable domain, with the rest obtained from reference TRBV9 and TRBJ2-7, is as follows: DSGVTQTPKHLITATGQRVTLRCSPRSGDLSVYWYQQSLDQGLQFLIQYYNGEERAKGNILERFSAQQFPDLHSELNLSSLELGDSALYFCASSGTGPGNEQYFGPGTRLTVT.

The chain joins TRBV28 to TRBJ1-1, with 7 positions matching TRBD1. This CDR3 has 13 residues. Germline V CDR1 and CDR2: MDHEN, SYDVKM. V lost 6 bases and J lost 4; bases outside the gene matches: 5. Written as DNA, the CDR3 is TGTGCCAGCAGACATACAGGGGCCACTGAAGCTTTCTTT. Protein sequence: CASRHTGATEAFF.

This clone has only one observation. The rearrangement links TRBV7-9 to TRBJ1-4, with 11 bases identical to TRBD1. The J segment lost 5 bases and the V segment lost 5 bases, leaving 7 bases of the junction unmatched. The CDR3 is made up of 16 amino acids. CDR1 is SEHNR, CDR2 FQNEAQ, per germline (reference sequence). This CDR3 reads CASSPEGQGVNEKLFF. CDR3 DNA sequence: TGTGCCAGCAGCCCTGAGGGACAGGGGGTAAATGAAAAACTGTTTTTT.